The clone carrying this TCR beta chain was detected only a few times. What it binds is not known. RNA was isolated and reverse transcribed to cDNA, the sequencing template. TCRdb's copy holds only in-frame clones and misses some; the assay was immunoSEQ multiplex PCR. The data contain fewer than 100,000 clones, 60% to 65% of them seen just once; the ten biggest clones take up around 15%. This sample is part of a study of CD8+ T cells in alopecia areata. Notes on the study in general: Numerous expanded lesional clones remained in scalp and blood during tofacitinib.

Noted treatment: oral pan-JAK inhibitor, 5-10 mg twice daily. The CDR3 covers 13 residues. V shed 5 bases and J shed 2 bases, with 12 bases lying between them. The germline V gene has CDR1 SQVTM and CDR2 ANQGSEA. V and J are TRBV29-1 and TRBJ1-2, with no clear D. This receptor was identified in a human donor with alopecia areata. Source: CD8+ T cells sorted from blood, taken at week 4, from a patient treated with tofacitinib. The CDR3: CSVQVAGNYGYTF. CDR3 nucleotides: TGCAGCGTTCAGGTAGCCGGAAACTATGGCTACACCTTC.